This T cell receptor (beta chain) was captured in a study of CD8 T cells in ankylosing spondylitis. Whole-study results and caveats: One TCR beta motif, made up of 7 or 8 highly homologous variants, appeared characteristic of ankylosing spondylitis blood. The disease-linked clones had a CD8+ phenotype and low blood frequencies. Disease-linked clones reportedly showed significant enrichment in matched ankylosing spondylitis synovial fluid.

Using quantitative 5'-RACE with molecular barcodes, the authors made TCR beta libraries. From the 5' RACE reads, TCRdb called clonotypes with MiXCR, one entry per CDR3 protein. This sample has around 250,000 distinct CDR3 sequences, with 32% found just once. The germline V and J ends were trimmed by 0 bases and 6 bases, with 6 bases remaining between them. The CDR3 length is 12 residues. CDR1 and CDR2 from the germline V gene are SGHDT and YYEEEE. Concerning this clonotype: What it recognizes is unknown.

The sequence derives from a male donor with ankylosing spondylitis or in good health (not recorded which). This rearrangement joins TRBV5-6 to TRBJ1-1; no reliable D call. The specimen was blood, either unsorted or a sorted T cell fraction (not recorded which). The CDR3, as DNA: TGTGCCAGCAGCTTGGTGGCGGCTGAAGCTTTCTTT. Its translation: CASSLVAAEAFF.